This T cell receptor beta chain comes out of a study of control samples from healthy donors and cancer patients. Unmatched junction bases numbered 4, after V lost 5 bases and J lost 0 bases. This CDR3 comprises 15 residues. The germline V gene has CDR1 SEHNR and CDR2 FQNEAQ (reference sequence). The assay was immunoSEQ multiplex PCR, and TCRdb's table has in-frame clones only and misses some. This sample yields 95,000 to 110,000 clones, of which 85% to 90% are seen a single time; approximately 20% belongs to the top ten. This TCR was recovered from a man aged 60 to 75 with lung cancer. The sequenced material came from PBMCs. The V and J genes are TRBV7-9 and TRBJ1-3; 7 bases match TRBD1. Here the CDR3 reads CASSRDRDSGNTIYF. As DNA, the CDR3 is TGTGCCAGCAGCCGCGACAGGGACTCTGGAAACACCATATATTTT.